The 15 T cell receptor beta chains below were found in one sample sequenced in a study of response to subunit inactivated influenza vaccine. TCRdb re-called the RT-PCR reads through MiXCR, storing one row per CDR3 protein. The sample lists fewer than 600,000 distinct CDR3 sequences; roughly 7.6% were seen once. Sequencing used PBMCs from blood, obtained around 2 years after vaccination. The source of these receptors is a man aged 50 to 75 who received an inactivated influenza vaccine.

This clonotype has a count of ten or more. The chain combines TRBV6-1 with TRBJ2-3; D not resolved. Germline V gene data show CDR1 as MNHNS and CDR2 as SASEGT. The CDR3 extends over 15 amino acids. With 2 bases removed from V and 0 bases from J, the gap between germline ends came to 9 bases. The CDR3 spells CASSEQYTSTDTQYF. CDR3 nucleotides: TGTGCCAGCAGTGAACAATATACTAGCACAGATACGCAGTATTTT.

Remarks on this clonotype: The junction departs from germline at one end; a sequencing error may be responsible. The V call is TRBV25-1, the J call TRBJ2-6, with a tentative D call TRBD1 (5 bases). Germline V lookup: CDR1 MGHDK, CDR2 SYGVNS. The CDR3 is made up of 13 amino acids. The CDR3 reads CASSNSGANVLTF. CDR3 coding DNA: TGTGCCAGCAGTAACTCTGGGGCCAACGTCCTGACTTTT.

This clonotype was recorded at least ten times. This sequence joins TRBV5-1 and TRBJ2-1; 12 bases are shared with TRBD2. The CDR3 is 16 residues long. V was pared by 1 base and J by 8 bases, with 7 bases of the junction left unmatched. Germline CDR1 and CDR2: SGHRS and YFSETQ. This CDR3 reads CASSLSTSGSIDEQFF. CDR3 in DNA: TGCGCCAGCAGCTTGTCGACTAGCGGGAGTATCGATGAGCAGTTCTTC.

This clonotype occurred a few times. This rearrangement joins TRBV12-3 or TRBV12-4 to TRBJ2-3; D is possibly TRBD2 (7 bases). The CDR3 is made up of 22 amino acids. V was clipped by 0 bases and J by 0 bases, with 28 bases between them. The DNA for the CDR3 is TGTGCCAGCAGTTTAGCGAGGAGGGGGGGCCTCCGGGCTAGCGACAGCACAGATACGCAGTATTTT. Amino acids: CASSLARRGGLRASDSTDTQYF.

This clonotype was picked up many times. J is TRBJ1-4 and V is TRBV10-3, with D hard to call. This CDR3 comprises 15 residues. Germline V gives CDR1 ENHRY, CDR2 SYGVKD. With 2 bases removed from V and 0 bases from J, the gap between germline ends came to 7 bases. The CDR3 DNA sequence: TGTGCCATCAGTGAGGACGTTTCAACTAATGAAAAACTGTTTTTT. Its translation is CAISEDVSTNEKLFF.

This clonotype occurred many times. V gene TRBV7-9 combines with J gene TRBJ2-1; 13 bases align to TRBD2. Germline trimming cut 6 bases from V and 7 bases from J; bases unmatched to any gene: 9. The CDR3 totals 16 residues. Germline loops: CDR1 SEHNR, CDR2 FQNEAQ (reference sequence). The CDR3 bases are TGTGCCAGCAGGCCCTCAGGACTAGCGGGAGTTAATGAGCAGTTCTTC. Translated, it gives CASRPSGLAGVNEQFF.

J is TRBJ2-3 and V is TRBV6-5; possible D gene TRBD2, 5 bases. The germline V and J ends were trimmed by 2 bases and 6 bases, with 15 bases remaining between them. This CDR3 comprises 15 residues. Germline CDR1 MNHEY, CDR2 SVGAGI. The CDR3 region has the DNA TGTGCCAGCAGTTACGGGAGAACTAGGGTCGATACGCAGTATTTT. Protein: CASSYGRTRVDTQYF.

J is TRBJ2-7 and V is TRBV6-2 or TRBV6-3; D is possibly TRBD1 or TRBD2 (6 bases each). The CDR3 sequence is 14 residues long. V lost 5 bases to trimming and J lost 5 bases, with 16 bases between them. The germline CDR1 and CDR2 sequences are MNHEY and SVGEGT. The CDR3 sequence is CASSTGRRPDEQYF. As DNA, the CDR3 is TGTGCCAGCAGTACAGGGAGGCGACCGGACGAGCAGTACTTC.

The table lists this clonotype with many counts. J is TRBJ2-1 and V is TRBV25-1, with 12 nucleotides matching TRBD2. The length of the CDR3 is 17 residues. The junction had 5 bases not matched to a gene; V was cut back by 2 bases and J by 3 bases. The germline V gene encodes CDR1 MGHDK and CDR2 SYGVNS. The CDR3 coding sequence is TGTGCCAGCAGTGAAGCTAGCGGGAGGGCCGTCTACAATGAGCAGTTCTTC. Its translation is CASSEASGRAVYNEQFF.

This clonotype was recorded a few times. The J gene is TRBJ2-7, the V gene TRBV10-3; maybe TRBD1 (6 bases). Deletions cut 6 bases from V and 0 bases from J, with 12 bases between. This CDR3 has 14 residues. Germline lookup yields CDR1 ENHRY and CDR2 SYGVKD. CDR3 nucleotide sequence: TGTGCCATCAGCCCCAGGGGAAGCTCCTACGAGCAGTACTTC. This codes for CAISPRGSSYEQYF.

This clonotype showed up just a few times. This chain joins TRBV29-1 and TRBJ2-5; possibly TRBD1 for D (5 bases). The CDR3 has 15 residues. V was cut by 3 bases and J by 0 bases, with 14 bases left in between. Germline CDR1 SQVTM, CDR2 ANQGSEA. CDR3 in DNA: TGCAGCGTTGAGAAAGGGGCTTGGTACCAAGAGACCCAGTACTTC. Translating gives CSVEKGAWYQETQYF.

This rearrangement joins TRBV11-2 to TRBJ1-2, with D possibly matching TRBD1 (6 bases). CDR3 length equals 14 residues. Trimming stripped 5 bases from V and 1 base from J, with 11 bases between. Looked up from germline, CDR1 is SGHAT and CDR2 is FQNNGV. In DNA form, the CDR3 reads TGTGCCAGCAGCCCGACCAGGGGTAACTATGGCTACACCTTC. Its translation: CASSPTRGNYGYTF.

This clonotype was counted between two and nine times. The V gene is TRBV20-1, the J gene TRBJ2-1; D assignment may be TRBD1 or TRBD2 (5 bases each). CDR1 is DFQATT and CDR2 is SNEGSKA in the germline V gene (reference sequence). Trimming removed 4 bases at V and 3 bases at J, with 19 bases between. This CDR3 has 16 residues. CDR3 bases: TGCAGTGCTACAAGTAGGGACGCCCGGGGCTACAATGAGCAGTTCTTC. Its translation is CSATSRDARGYNEQFF.

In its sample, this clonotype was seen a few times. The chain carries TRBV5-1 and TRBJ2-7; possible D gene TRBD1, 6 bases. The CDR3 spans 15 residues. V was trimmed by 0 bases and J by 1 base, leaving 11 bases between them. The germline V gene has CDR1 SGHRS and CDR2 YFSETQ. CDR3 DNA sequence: TGCGCCAGCAGCTTGGTCCCCGGACAGTCCTACGAGCAGTACTTC. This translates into CASSLVPGQSYEQYF.

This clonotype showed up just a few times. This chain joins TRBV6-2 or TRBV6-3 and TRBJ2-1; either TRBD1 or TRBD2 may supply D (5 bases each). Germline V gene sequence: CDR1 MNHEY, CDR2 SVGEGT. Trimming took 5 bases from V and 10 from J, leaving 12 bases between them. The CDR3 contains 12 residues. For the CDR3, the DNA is TGTGCCAGCAGTGATATAGGGGACGAGCAGTTCTTC. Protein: CASSDIGDEQFF.